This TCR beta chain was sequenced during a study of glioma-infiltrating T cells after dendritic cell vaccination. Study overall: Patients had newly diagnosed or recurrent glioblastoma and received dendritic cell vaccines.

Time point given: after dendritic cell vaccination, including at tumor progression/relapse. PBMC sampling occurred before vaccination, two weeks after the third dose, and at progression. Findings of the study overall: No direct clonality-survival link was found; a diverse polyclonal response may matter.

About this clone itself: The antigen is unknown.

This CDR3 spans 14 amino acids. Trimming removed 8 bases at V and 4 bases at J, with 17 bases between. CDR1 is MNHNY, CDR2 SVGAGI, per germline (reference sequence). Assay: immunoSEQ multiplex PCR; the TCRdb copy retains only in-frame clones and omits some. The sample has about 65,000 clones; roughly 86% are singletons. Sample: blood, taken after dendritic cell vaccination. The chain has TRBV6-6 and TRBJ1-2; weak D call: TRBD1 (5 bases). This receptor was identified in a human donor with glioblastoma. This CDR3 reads CASVKMGGGYGYTF. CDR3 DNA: TGTGCCAGCGTGAAAATGGGGGGAGGCTATGGCTACACCTTC.